A selection of T cell receptor beta chains follows, all from one sample in a study of cytotoxic CD8 clonotypes in ibrutinib-treated CLL. The method was immunoSEQ multiplex PCR; TCRdb's version includes in-frame clones alone and lacks a portion of them. The sample yields approximately 300,000 clones, almost 80% seen once. The sample was PBMCs, taken before ibrutinib treatment. The origin of the receptors is a human donor with chronic lymphocytic leukemia. Both conserved end residues are part of each CDR3. D genes are given only for firm matches. Clone size is given for some rows only: seen once, a few or many times, or a class if the clone is expanded.

j_call | v_call | d_call | clone_size | cdr3_nt | cdr3_aa
TRBJ2-7 | TRBV5-1 | TRBD2 | - | TGCGCCAGCAGCCCAACTAGCGGGAGTTACGAGCAGTACTTC | CASSPTSGSYEQYF
TRBJ2-7 | TRBV15 | - | - | TGTGCCACCAGCAAAGGACATGACGAGCAGTACTTC | CATSKGHDEQYF
TRBJ1-2 | TRBV6-5 | TRBD1 | few | TGTGCCAGCAGACCAGACAGGGGAGGGGGTGGCTACACCTTC | CASRPDRGGGGYTF
TRBJ2-1 | TRBV6-1 | - | - | TGTGCCAGCAGTACCCGGGACGATAGTTACAATGAGCAGTTCTTC | CASSTRDDSYNEQFF
TRBJ2-1 | TRBV14 | TRBD2 | - | TGTGCCAGCAGCCCCCGGACTAGCGGTTACAATGAGCAGTTCTTC | CASSPRTSGYNEQFF
TRBJ2-3 | TRBV6-4 | - | many | TGTGCCAGCAGTGACTCGACTACAGATACGCAGTATTTT | CASSDSTTDTQYF
TRBJ1-2 | TRBV18 | - | - | TGTGCCAGCTCACCGTCCCAGGAACTTACCCATGGCTACACCTTC | CASSPSQELTHGYTF
TRBJ1-2 | TRBV29-1 | - | - | TGCAGCGCAAGACAGAGTACTAACTATGGCTACACCTTC | CSARQSTNYGYTF
TRBJ2-3 | TRBV29-1 | TRBD1 | - | TGCAGCATGAAGGGACAGGGGTACACAGATACGCAGTATTTT | CSMKGQGYTDTQYF
TRBJ1-3 | TRBV28 | TRBD1 | - | TGTGCCAGCAGCCTTACCGGGACAGGGGCTGGAAACACCATATATTTT | CASSLTGTGAGNTIYF
TRBJ1-1 | TRBV7-9 | - | - | TGTGCCAGCAGCTTAGTGGTGAACACTGAAGCTTTCTTT | CASSLVVNTEAFF
TRBJ2-1 | TRBV9 | - | - | TGTGCCAGCAGCGGTATTAGCGGCTACAATGAGCAGTTCTTC | CASSGISGYNEQFF
TRBJ1-2 | TRBV6-1 | - | - | TGTGCCAGCAGGGGGTTCGACGGTTTTAACTATGGCTACACCTTC | CASRGFDGFNYGYTF
TRBJ2-3 | TRBV11-2 | - | - | TGTGCCAGCATCAGGACGTACGGCACAGATACGCAGTATTTT | CASIRTYGTDTQYF
TRBJ2-1 | TRBV27 | TRBD2 | - | TGTGCCAGCAGCACGGATTCGCGGCGGGGGAGCTCCTACAATGAGCAGTTCTTC | CASSTDSRRGSSYNEQFF
TRBJ2-7 | TRBV7-2 | - | - | TGTGCCAGCAGCTTCTGGGGTTCCGAGCAGTACTTC | CASSFWGSEQYF
TRBJ2-1 | TRBV5-1 | TRBD2 | - | TGCGCCAGCAGCTGGAGGACTAGCGGGAGCTACAATGAGCAGTTCTTC | CASSWRTSGSYNEQFF
TRBJ2-7 | TRBV7-6 | - | - | TGTGCCAGCAGCTTACGCGAGGTGGACGAGCAGTACTTC | CASSLREVDEQYF
TRBJ2-1 | TRBV7-2 | - | - | TGTGCCAGCAGCCTCGGACTGAACAATGAGCAGTTCTTC | CASSLGLNNEQFF
TRBJ2-3 | TRBV27 | TRBD2 | - | TGTGCCAGCAGCTATAGCGGGAGAGGTATAGATACGCAGTATTTT | CASSYSGRGIDTQYF
TRBJ1-1 | TRBV7-9 | TRBD1 | - | TGTGCCAGCAGCTCAAATCGACAGGGGACCCAAAACACTGAAGCTTTCTTT | CASSSNRQGTQNTEAFF
TRBJ2-1 | TRBV9 | TRBD1 | - | TGTGCCAGCAGCTTGGGACAGGCGATTGGTGAGCAGTTCTTC | CASSLGQAIGEQFF
TRBJ2-3 | TRBV5-1 | - | - | TGCGCCAGCAGCTCCGAAGGGGGGCATACGCAGTATTTT | CASSSEGGHTQYF
TRBJ2-4 | TRBV30 | - | - | TGTGCCTGGAGTGTAGGTCAGGTAACTAACATTCAGTACTTC | CAWSVGQVTNIQYF
TRBJ2-7 | TRBV7-9 | - | - | TGTGCCAGCAACTTAAGTCGGGCGGAGCAGTACTTC | CASNLSRAEQYF
TRBJ2-5 | TRBV19 | TRBD2 | - | TGTGCCAGTAGTCCCCCGGGGGGGTCGGAGACCCAGTACTTC | CASSPPGGSETQYF
TRBJ2-7 | TRBV7-2 | TRBD1 | - | TGTGCCAGCAGCCGCACAGGGGCCGCCGGAGGTGGCGAGCAGTACTTC | CASSRTGAAGGGEQYF
TRBJ2-7 | TRBV15 | - | - | TGTGCCACCAGCAGAGCAGGCAGAGGCTACGAGCAGTACTTC | CATSRAGRGYEQYF
TRBJ2-3 | TRBV11-3 | - | - | TGTGCCAGCAGCCCGTCCAATCCAGATACGCAGTATTTT | CASSPSNPDTQYF